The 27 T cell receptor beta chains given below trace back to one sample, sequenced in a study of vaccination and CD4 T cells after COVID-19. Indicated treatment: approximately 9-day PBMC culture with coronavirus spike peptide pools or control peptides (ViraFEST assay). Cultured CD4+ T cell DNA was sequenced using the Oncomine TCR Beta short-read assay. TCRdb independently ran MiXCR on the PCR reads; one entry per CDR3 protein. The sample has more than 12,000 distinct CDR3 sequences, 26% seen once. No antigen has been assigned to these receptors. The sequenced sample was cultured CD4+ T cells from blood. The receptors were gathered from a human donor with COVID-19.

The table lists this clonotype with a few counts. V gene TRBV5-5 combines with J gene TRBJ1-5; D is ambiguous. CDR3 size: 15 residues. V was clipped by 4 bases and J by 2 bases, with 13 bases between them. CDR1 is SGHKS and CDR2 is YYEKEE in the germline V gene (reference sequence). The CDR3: CASSGLVSGNQPQHF. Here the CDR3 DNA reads TGTGCCAGCAGCGGCTTGGTTAGCGGCAATCAGCCCCAGCATTTT.

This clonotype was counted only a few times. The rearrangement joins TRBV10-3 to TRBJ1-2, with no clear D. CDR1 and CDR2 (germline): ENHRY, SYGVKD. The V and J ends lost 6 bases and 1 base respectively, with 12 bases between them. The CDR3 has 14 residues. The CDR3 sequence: CAIRPSENNYGYTF. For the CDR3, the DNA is TGTGCCATCAGGCCCTCCGAAAATAACTATGGCTACACCTTC.

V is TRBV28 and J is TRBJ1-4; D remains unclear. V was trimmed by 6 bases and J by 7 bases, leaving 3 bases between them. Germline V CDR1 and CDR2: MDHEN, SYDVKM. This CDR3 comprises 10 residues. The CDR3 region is CASSREKLFF. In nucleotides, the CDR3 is TGTGCCAGCAGCCGTGAAAAACTGTTTTTT.

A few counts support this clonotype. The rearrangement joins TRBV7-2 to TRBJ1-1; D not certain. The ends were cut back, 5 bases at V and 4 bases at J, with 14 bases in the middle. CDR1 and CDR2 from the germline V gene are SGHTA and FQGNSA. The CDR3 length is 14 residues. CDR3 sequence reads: CASSPREGGTEAFF. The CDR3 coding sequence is TGTGCCAGCAGCCCTCGGGAGGGAGGCACTGAAGCTTTCTTT. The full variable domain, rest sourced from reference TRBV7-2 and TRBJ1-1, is GAGVSQSPSNKVTEKGKDVELRCDPISGHTALYWYRQSLGQGLEFLIYFQGNSAPDKSGLPSDRFSAERTGGSVSTLTIQRTQQEDSAVYLCASSPREGGTEAFFGQGTRLTVV.

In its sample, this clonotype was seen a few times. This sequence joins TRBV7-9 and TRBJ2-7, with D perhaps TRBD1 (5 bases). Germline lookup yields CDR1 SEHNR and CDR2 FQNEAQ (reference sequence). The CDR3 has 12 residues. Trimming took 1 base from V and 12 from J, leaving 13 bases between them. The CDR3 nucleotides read TGTGCCAGCAGCTTAGTAGGGCAGGGCTTGTACTTC. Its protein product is CASSLVGQGLYF. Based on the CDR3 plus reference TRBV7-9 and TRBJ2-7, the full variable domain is DTGVSQNPRHKITKRGQNVTFRCDPISEHNRLYWYRQTLGQGPEFLTYFQNEAQLEKSRLLSDRFSAERPKGSFSTLEIQRTEQGDSAMYLCASSLVGQGLYFGPGTRLTVT.

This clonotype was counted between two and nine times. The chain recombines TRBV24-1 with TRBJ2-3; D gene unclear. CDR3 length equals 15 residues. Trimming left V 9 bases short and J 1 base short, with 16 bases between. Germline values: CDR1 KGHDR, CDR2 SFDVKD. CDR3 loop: CATPVMSFGTDTQYF. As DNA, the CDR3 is TGTGCCACCCCGGTTATGTCCTTTGGCACAGATACGCAGTATTTT.

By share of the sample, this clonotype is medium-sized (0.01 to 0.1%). CDR3 sequence (DNA): TGTGCCAGCAATGTTCCGGGACGGAGCTCTGGAAACACCATATATTTT. Translated: CASNVPGRSSGNTIYF. The V and J genes are TRBV6-1 and TRBJ1-3, with D possibly matching TRBD1 (5 bases). The CDR3 spans 16 residues. Trimming took 7 bases from V and 0 from J, leaving 16 bases between them. Germline assignment: CDR1 MNHNS and CDR2 SASEGT.

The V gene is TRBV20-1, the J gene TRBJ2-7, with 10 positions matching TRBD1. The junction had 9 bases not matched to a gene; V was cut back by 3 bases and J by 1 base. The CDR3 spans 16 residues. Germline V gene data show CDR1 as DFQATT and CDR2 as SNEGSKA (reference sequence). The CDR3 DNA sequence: TGCAGTGCTAGTGATAGGGACAGGGGTAGGTCCTACGAGCAGTACTTC. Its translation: CSASDRDRGRSYEQYF.

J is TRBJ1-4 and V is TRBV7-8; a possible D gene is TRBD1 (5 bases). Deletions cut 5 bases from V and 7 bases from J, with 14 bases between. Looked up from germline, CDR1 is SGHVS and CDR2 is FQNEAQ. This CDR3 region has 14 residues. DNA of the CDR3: TGTGCCAGCAGCCCCCGCCCGGGGGGTGAAAAACTGTTTTTT. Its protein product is CASSPRPGGEKLFF.

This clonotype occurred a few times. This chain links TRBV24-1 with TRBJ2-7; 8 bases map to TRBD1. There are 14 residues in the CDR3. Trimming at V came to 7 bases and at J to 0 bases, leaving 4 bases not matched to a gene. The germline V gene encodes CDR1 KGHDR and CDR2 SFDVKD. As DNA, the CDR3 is TGTGCCACCAGCCTAGGACAGGGCTCCTACGAGCAGTACTTC. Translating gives CATSLGQGSYEQYF.

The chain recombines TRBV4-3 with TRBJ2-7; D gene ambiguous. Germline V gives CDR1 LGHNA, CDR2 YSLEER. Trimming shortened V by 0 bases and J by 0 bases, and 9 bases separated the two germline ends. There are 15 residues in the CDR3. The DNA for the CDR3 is TGCGCCAGCAGCCAAGATAGGGCCCCCTCCTACGAGCAGTACTTC. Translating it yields CASSQDRAPSYEQYF.

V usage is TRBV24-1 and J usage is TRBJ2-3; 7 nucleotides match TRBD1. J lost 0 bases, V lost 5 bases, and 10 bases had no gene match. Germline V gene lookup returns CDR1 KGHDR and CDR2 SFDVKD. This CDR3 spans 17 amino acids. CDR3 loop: CATSGRPGGTSTDTQYF. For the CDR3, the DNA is TGTGCCACCAGTGGGCGACCAGGGGGTACTAGCACAGATACGCAGTATTTT.

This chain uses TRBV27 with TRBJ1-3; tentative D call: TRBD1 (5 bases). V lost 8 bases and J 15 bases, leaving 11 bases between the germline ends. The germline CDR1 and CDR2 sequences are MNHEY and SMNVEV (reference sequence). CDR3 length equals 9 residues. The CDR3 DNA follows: TGTGCCAGCGGGACCCTAGGATATTTT. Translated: CASGTLGYF.

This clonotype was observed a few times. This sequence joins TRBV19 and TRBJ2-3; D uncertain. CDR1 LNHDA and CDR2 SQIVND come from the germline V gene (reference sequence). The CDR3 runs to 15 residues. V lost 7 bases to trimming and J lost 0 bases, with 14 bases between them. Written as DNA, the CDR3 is TGTGCCAGTATGTCCGAGACAACTAGCACAGATACGCAGTATTTT. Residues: CASMSETTSTDTQYF.

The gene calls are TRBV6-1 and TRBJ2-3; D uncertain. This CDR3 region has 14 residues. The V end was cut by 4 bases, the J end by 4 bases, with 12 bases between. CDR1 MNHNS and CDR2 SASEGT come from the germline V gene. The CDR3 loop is CASSVQEKSDTQYF. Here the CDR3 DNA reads TGTGCCAGCAGTGTCCAGGAAAAATCAGATACGCAGTATTTT.

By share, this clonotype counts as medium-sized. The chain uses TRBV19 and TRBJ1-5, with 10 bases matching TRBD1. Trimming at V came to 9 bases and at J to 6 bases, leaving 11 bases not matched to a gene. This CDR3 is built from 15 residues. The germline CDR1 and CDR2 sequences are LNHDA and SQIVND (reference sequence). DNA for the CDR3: TGTGCCAGCGCCGGATTGACAGGGGGCTCTCAGCCCCAGCATTTT. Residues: CASAGLTGGSQPQHF. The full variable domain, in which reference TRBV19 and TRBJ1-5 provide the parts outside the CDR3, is DGGITQSPKYLFRKEGQNVTLSCEQNLNHDAMYWYRQDPGQGLRLIYYSQIVNDFQKGDIAEGYSVSREKKESFPLTVTSAQKNPTAFYLCASAGLTGGSQPQHFGDGTRLSIL.

The CDR3: CAAGVTGGNEKLFF. Written as DNA, the CDR3 is TGTGCCGCAGGGGTGACAGGGGGGAATGAAAAACTGTTTTTT. The chain carries TRBV28 and TRBJ1-4; TRBD1 matches 9 bases. Germline V gene lookup returns CDR1 MDHEN and CDR2 SYDVKM. This CDR3 is 14 amino acids long. The junction had 9 bases not matched to a gene; V was cut back by 11 bases and J by 5 bases.

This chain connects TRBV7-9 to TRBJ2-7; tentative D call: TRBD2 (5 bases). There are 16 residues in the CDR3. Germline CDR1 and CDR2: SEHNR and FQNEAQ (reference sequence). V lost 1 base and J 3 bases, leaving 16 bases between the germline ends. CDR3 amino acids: CASSLVGPRTFYEQYF. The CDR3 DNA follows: TGTGCCAGCAGCTTAGTGGGTCCGCGGACTTTCTACGAGCAGTACTTC. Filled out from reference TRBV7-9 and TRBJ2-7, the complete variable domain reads DTGVSQNPRHKITKRGQNVTFRCDPISEHNRLYWYRQTLGQGPEFLTYFQNEAQLEKSRLLSDRFSAERPKGSFSTLEIQRTEQGDSAMYLCASSLVGPRTFYEQYFGPGTRLTVT.

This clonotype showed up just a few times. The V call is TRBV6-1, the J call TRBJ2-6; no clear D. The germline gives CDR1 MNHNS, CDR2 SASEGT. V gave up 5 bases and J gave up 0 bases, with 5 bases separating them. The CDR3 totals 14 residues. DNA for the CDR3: TGTGCCAGCAGTAGGAACTCTGGGGCCAACGTCCTGACTTTC. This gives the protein CASSRNSGANVLTF.

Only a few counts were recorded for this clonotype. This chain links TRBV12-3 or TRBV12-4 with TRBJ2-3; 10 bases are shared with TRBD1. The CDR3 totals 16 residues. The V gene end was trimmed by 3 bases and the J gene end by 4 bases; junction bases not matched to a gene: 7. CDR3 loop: CASSFHGTGVADTQYF. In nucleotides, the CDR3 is TGTGCCAGCAGTTTTCACGGGACAGGGGTGGCAGATACGCAGTATTTT.

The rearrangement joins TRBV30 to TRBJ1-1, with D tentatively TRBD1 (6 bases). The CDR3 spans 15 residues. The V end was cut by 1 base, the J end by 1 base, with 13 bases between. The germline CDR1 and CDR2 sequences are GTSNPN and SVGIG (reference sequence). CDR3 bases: TGTGCCTGGAGTGGACCGGGACATAAGAACACTGAAGCTTTCTTT. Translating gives CAWSGPGHKNTEAFF.

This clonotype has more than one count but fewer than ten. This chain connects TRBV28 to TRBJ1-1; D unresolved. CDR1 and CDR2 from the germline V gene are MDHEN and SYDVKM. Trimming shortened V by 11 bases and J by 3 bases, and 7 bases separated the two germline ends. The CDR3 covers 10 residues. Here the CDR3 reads CAAKDTEAFF. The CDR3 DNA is TGTGCCGCAAAGGACACTGAAGCTTTCTTT.

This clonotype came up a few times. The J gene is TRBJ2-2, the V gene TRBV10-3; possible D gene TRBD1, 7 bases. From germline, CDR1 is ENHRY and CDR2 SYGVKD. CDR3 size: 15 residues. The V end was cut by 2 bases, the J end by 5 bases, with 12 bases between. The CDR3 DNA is TGTGCCATCAGTGAGGGCAGGGGGAGGACCGGGGAGCTGTTTTTT. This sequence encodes CAISEGRGRTGELFF.

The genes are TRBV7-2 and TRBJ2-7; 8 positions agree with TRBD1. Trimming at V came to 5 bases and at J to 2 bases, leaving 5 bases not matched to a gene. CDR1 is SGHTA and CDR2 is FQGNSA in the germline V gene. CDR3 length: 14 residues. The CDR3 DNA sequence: TGTGCCAGCAGCGACCACAGGGGGACCTACGAGCAGTACTTC. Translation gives CASSDHRGTYEQYF.

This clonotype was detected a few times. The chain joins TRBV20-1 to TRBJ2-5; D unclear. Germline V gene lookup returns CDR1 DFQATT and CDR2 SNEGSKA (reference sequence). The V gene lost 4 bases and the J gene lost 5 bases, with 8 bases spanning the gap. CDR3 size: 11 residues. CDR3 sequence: CSATLQETQYF. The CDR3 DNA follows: TGCAGTGCTACCCTACAGGAGACCCAGTACTTC.

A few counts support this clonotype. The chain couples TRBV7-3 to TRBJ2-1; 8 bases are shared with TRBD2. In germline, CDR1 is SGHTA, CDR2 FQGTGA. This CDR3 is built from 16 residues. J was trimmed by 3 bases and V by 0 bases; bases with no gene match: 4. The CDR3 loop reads CASSLTHAGGYNEQFF. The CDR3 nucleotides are TGTGCCAGCAGCTTAACGCACGCGGGGGGCTACAATGAGCAGTTCTTC.

CDR3 nucleotide sequence: TGTGCCAGCAGCCATGCCGCCGGGGGGAATGAGCAGTTCTTC. Encoded protein: CASSHAAGGNEQFF. The genes are TRBV3-1 and TRBJ2-1; TRBD2 agrees at 7 bases. CDR3 length: 14 residues. The junction had 6 bases not matched to a gene; V was cut back by 3 bases and J by 7 bases. The germline gives CDR1 LGHDT, CDR2 YNNKEL (reference sequence).